One and the same sample provided the 23 T cell receptor beta chains below, sequenced in a study of cytomegalovirus exposure and HLA in healthy donors. Generated by immunoSEQ multiplex PCR, the TCRdb table keeps only in-frame clones and is missing some. Altogether about 75,000 clones are present, approximately 86% being singletons, with the ten largest covering about 3%. The sample taken for sequencing was PBMCs. All receptors derive from a man aged 25 to 45 in good health and CMV-seronegative.

The chain recombines TRBV6-5 with TRBJ1-1, with 11 bases lining up with TRBD1. This CDR3 comprises 15 residues. The germline V gene encodes CDR1 MNHEY and CDR2 SVGAGI. V trimming: 5 bases; J trimming: 4 bases; junction bases outside the gene matches: 6. This CDR3 reads CASSRAGTGGTEAFF. The CDR3 DNA reads as TGTGCCAGCAGTCGTGCGGGGACAGGGGGCACTGAAGCTTTCTTT.

This clone was detected once. This chain joins TRBV28 and TRBJ2-5; 16 bases fit TRBD2. The V gene's germline CDR1 is MDHEN and CDR2 SYDVKM. This CDR3 region has 16 residues. After removal of 6 bases from V and 5 bases from J, the junction contained 6 bases not matched to a gene. The CDR3 spells CASSWPGLAGGETQYF. The CDR3 bases are TGTGCCAGCAGCTGGCCGGGACTAGCGGGGGGGGAGACCCAGTACTTC.

The V and J genes are TRBV19 and TRBJ1-4; D is possibly TRBD1 (6 bases). The CDR3 covers 13 residues. Germline CDR1 is LNHDA and CDR2 is SQIVND (reference sequence). Trimming removed 8 bases at V and 5 bases at J, with 12 bases between. The CDR3 region is CASDRGQNEKLFF. DNA of the CDR3: TGTGCCAGTGACCGGGGACAAAATGAAAAACTGTTTTTT.

The chain recombines TRBV27 with TRBJ2-2; TRBD2 matches 8 bases. The V gene's germline CDR1 is MNHEY and CDR2 SMNVEV (reference sequence). CDR3 size: 15 residues. Trimming at V came to 3 bases and at J to 9 bases, leaving 9 bases not matched to a gene. CDR3 loop: CASSFLSGSLRELFF. In DNA, the CDR3 is TGTGCCAGCAGTTTCTTAAGCGGGAGTCTCCGGGAGCTGTTTTTT.

The chain couples TRBV9 to TRBJ1-6, with D unclear. This CDR3 comprises 17 residues. CDR1 SGDLS and CDR2 YYNGEE come from the germline V gene. Between the trimmed V and J ends, which lost 3 bases and 0 bases, there was a span of 13 bases. CDR3 in amino acids: CASSGAGSVSYNSPLHF. In DNA, the CDR3 is TGTGCCAGCAGCGGTGCGGGGTCAGTCTCCTATAATTCACCCCTCCACTTT.

This chain links TRBV7-2 with TRBJ2-7; the match to TRBD2 covers 16 bases. Germline V gene data show CDR1 as SGHTA and CDR2 as FQGNSA. The CDR3 totals 18 residues. Trimming at V came to 4 bases and at J to 2 bases, leaving 8 bases not matched to a gene. In DNA form, the CDR3 reads TGTGCCAGCAGCTCTCTCTCCGGGACTAGCGGGGGGGCCTACGAGCAGTACTTC. Its protein is CASSSLSGTSGGAYEQYF.

The rearrangement links TRBV5-1 to TRBJ2-3; 9 positions match TRBD2. Unmatched junction bases numbered 6, after V lost 0 bases and J lost 4 bases. CDR1 and CDR2 from the germline V gene are SGHRS and YFSETQ. The CDR3 is made up of 16 amino acids. CDR3 in amino acids: CASSLVAGGLADTQYF. The CDR3 DNA sequence: TGCGCCAGCAGCTTGGTGGCGGGGGGGTTGGCAGATACGCAGTATTTT. Full variable domain (missing parts from reference TRBV5-1 and TRBJ2-3): KAGVTQTPRYLIKTRGQQVTLSCSPISGHRSVSWYQQTPGQGLQFLFEYFSETQRNKGNFPGRFSGRQFSNSRSEMNVSTLELGDSALYLCASSLVAGGLADTQYFGPGTRLTVL.

The V gene is TRBV2, the J gene TRBJ2-5; D is unresolved. V lost 4 bases, J lost 0 bases, and 9 bases lay in between. CDR3 size: 14 residues. Germline CDR1 is SNHLY and CDR2 is FYNNEI. CDR3 region: CASSGLEYQETQYF. The CDR3 region has the DNA TGTGCCAGCAGTGGGCTGGAGTACCAAGAGACCCAGTACTTC. The full variable domain, its missing parts supplied by reference TRBV2 and TRBJ2-5, is EPEVTQTPSHQVTQMGQEVILRCVPISNHLYFYWYRQILGQKVEFLVSFYNNEISEKSEIFDDQFSVERPDGSNFTLKIRSTKLEDSAMYFCASSGLEYQETQYFGPGTRLLVL.

The chain employs TRBV5-6 and TRBJ2-3, with 8 bases lining up with TRBD2. The germline V gene encodes CDR1 SGHDT and CDR2 YYEEEE. This CDR3 has 16 residues. The ends lost 0 bases at V and 4 bases at J; junction bases unmatched: 7. CDR3 DNA sequence: TGTGCCAGCAGCTTGGCCGAAACGGGGGGGGCAGATACGCAGTATTTT. It encodes CASSLAETGGADTQYF.

The chain joins TRBV6-6 to TRBJ2-7, with D possibly being TRBD1 (5 bases). The CDR3 covers 15 residues. The V gene lost 0 bases and the J gene lost 2 bases, with 11 bases spanning the gap. Per the germline V gene, CDR1 is MNHNY and CDR2 is SVGAGI (reference sequence). The CDR3 region has the DNA TGTGCCAGCAGTTACTCCCAGGGCTGGGCCTACGAGCAGTACTTC. Its translation: CASSYSQGWAYEQYF.

The chain joins TRBV6-1 to TRBJ2-1; the match to TRBD2 covers 8 bases. V dropped 3 bases and J dropped 4; count of bases not matched to a gene: 5. Germline V gene lookup returns CDR1 MNHNS and CDR2 SASEGT. The CDR3 runs to 15 residues. The CDR3 here is CASSEKASGYNEQFF. For the CDR3, the DNA is TGTGCCAGCAGTGAGAAGGCTAGCGGGTACAATGAGCAGTTCTTC.

This chain uses TRBV5-4 with TRBJ2-3; 9 bases match TRBD1. CDR1 SGHNT and CDR2 YYREEE come from the germline V gene (reference sequence). This CDR3 region has 14 residues. Unmatched junction bases numbered 5, after V lost 6 bases and J lost 3 bases. The CDR3 coding sequence is TGTGCCAGCACCTGGGACAGGGTGACAGATACGCAGTATTTT. This translates into CASTWDRVTDTQYF.

In this sample, this clone turned up a few times. This chain uses TRBV28 with TRBJ2-1, with TRBD1 identical over 7 bases. Germline CDR1 and CDR2: MDHEN and SYDVKM. The trim removed 10 bases at V and 7 bases at J, leaving 16 bases unmatched. CDR3 length: 15 residues. In DNA, the CDR3 is TGTGCCACCGACGGGGAGACAGGGAAGGTTAATGAGCAGTTCTTC. Protein sequence: CATDGETGKVNEQFF.

The CDR3 protein is CASSSGDKWFGNQPQHF. The CDR3 DNA is TGTGCCAGCAGTTCCGGGGACAAATGGTTTGGCAATCAGCCCCAGCATTTT. The rearrangement uses TRBV28 and TRBJ1-5, with D maybe TRBD1 (6 bases). Germline V gene lookup returns CDR1 MDHEN and CDR2 SYDVKM. V lost 4 bases, J lost 2 bases, and 18 bases lay in between. This CDR3 has 17 amino acids.

This chain links TRBV7-2 with TRBJ1-6; D call uncertain. The CDR3 has 16 amino acids. Trimming shortened V by 5 bases and J by 0 bases, and 11 bases separated the two germline ends. Germline CDR1 SGHTA, CDR2 FQGNSA. CDR3 DNA: TGTGCCAGCAGCCCTGACATGAGCTCCTATAATTCACCCCTCCACTTT. Translated, it gives CASSPDMSSYNSPLHF.

V and J are TRBV6-6 and TRBJ2-5, with 8 bases identical to TRBD2. Looked up from germline, CDR1 is MNHNY and CDR2 is SVGAGI (reference sequence). V trimming: 7 bases; J trimming: 4 bases; junction bases outside the gene matches: 11. This CDR3 has 15 residues. CDR3 nucleotides: TGTGCCAGCACATCGGCGGGAGGAGGGGGAGAGACCCAGTACTTC. This sequence encodes CASTSAGGGGETQYF.

The genes are TRBV11-3 and TRBJ2-7; D unclear. CDR3 length: 14 residues. V was clipped by 2 bases and J by 0 bases, with 8 bases between them. Per the germline V gene, CDR1 is SGHNT and CDR2 is YENEEA. The CDR3 region is CASSLNDFSYEQYV. CDR3 nucleotide sequence: TGTGCCAGCAGCTTAAACGACTTCTCCTACGAGCAGTACGTC.

By proportion, this clone is medium-sized. The chain joins TRBV6-1 to TRBJ2-6, with a tentative D call TRBD1 (5 bases). There are 17 residues in the CDR3. Trimming pared 4 bases from V and 1 base from J, leaving 14 bases between. CDR1 is MNHNS and CDR2 is SASEGT in the germline V gene. This chain's CDR3 is CASSAPAGFSGANVLTF. CDR3 in DNA: TGTGCCAGCAGTGCGCCTGCAGGGTTTTCTGGGGCCAACGTCCTGACTTTC.

The chain uses TRBV28 and TRBJ2-7; the D gene is possibly TRBD1 (6 bases). Per germline, CDR1 MDHEN and CDR2 SYDVKM. V was cut by 5 bases and J by 2 bases, with 16 bases left in between. This CDR3 is built from 15 residues. The CDR3 DNA sequence: TGTGCCAGCAGTCACAGGGTTGACCACCCCTACGAGCAGTACTTC. It encodes CASSHRVDHPYEQYF.

The chain uses TRBV2 and TRBJ1-5, with D perhaps matching TRBD1 (5 bases). CDR3 length: 15 residues. CDR1 and CDR2 (germline): SNHLY, FYNNEI. V was cut by 6 bases and J by 1 base, with 13 bases left in between. CDR3 protein: CASSSESGSNQPQHF. In nucleotides, the CDR3 is TGTGCCAGCAGCTCCGAATCAGGGAGCAATCAGCCCCAGCATTTT.

The V call is TRBV7-3, the J call TRBJ1-1, with D perhaps matching TRBD1 (6 bases). Germline V gene data show CDR1 as SGHTA and CDR2 as FQGTGA. This CDR3 has 15 residues. Trimming shortened V by 5 bases and J by 4 bases, and 17 bases separated the two germline ends. This CDR3 reads CASSAVPGHSTEAFF. The CDR3 DNA reads as TGTGCCAGCAGCGCAGTCCCGGGACACTCCACTGAAGCTTTCTTT.

The rearrangement uses TRBV4-1 and TRBJ2-5; 10 bases fit TRBD2. Unmatched junction bases numbered 7, after V lost 3 bases and J lost 6 bases. The CDR3 spans 15 residues. Germline V gene lookup returns CDR1 MGHRA and CDR2 YSYEKL. CDR3 region: CASSQSSGSRQTQYF. CDR3 in DNA: TGCGCCAGCAGCCAGTCTAGCGGGAGCAGGCAGACCCAGTACTTC.

The chain has TRBV7-9 and TRBJ1-5; possibly TRBD1 for D (5 bases). The germline V and J ends were trimmed by 4 bases and 8 bases, with 12 bases remaining between them. Germline values: CDR1 SEHNR, CDR2 FQNEAQ (reference sequence). This CDR3 has 13 residues. The CDR3 reads CASSWGLNEPQHF. Here the CDR3 DNA reads TGTGCCAGCAGCTGGGGCCTGAACGAGCCCCAGCATTTT.